A selection of T cell receptor beta chains follows, all from one sample in a study of T cells in Graves' hyperthyroidism and ophthalmopathy. One entry per CDR3 protein, called by TCRdb with MiXCR from the multiplex PCR reads. Here the sample spans hundreds of thousands of distinct CDR3 sequences, approximately 13% being singletons. The sequencing input was blood. The receptors were gathered from a woman younger than 45 with Graves' hyperthyroidism. Each CDR3 is given with its conserved first and last residue. D genes are given only for firm matches. A row's size may be missing; if present it is once, few, many or a size class.

TRBV5-5	many	-	TRBJ2-5	TGTGCCAGCAGCTTAGCATCCCAAGAGACCCAGTACTTC	CASSLASQETQYF
TRBV28	many	-	TRBJ2-7	TGTGCCAGCAGTTTCCCCCGGAGGGCAGGGTCTACTGACGAGCAGTACTTC	CASSFPRRAGSTDEQYF
TRBV7-2	many	-	TRBJ2-5	TGTGCCAGCAGCCGGGAGACTCTAACCCAGTACTTC	CASSRETLTQYF
TRBV29-1	many	-	TRBJ2-2	TGCAGCGTTGAGGGCGGAGCCGGGGAGCTGTTTTTT	CSVEGGAGELFF
TRBV4-3	-	-	TRBJ2-7	TGCGCCAGCAGCCAAGATGCATCTCCCTTAGGCTCCTACGAGCAGTACTTC	CASSQDASPLGSYEQYF
TRBV11-2	many	-	TRBJ1-1	TGTGCCAGCAGCACCAACAGGGTGGTGAACACTGAAGCTTTCTTT	CASSTNRVVNTEAFF
TRBV7-2	few	-	TRBJ2-1	TGTGCCAGCAGCTCCCGCGCTACAGCGACCTACTACAATGAGCAGTTCTTC	CASSSRATATYYNEQFF
TRBV12-3/TRBV12-4	many	-	TRBJ2-2	TGTGCCAGCAGTTTGGGGATCGTGACCACCGGGGAGCTGTTTTTT	CASSLGIVTTGELFF
TRBV19	-	-	TRBJ2-7	TGTGCCAGTAGCCCAGACGCCCACGAGCAGTACTTC	CASSPDAHEQYF
TRBV12-3/TRBV12-4	many	TRBD2	TRBJ2-5	TGTGCCTCGGGGTCCAGCGGGAGCGGGGAGACCCAGTACTTC	CASGSSGSGETQYF
TRBV9	many	-	TRBJ1-1	TGTGCCAGCAGCGTAGGACACTACACTGAAGCTTTCTTT	CASSVGHYTEAFF
TRBV11-2	many	-	TRBJ2-1	TGTGCCAGCAGCTTAGCTCAGGGCCGCTCCTACAATGAGCAGTTCTTC	CASSLAQGRSYNEQFF
TRBV6-5	-	TRBD1	TRBJ2-6	TGTGCCAGCAGCGTATTAACCGGGACAGACCTCTCTGGGGCCAACGTCCTGACTTTC	CASSVLTGTDLSGANVLTF
TRBV18	-	-	TRBJ1-1	TGTGCCAGCTCACCGTCTGAGAACACTGAAGCTTTCTTT	CASSPSENTEAFF